The 19 T cell receptor beta chains below all came from one sample that was sequenced in a study of shared clonotypes between healthy human individuals. Sequencing used immunoSEQ multiplex PCR; TCRdb keeps in-frame clones, though not all of them. The data contain approximately 710,000 clones, less than 95% of them singletons. Sequences were obtained from memory CD8+ T cells from PBMCs. Subset specified: CD45RO+ cells pooled with CCR7-negative TemRA cells. The receptor source for this set is a man in his late teens or twenties in good health. Some clones in this sample may be carry-over from other donors' samples.

Here the CDR3 reads CASSHRDRGYPSGTEAFF. CDR3 bases: TGTGCCAGCAGCCACCGGGACAGGGGGTATCCGAGTGGCACTGAAGCTTTCTTT. This chain uses TRBV9 with TRBJ1-1; 11 bases map to TRBD1. The germline V gene has CDR1 SGDLS and CDR2 YYNGEE. The ends lost 4 bases at V and 4 bases at J; junction bases unmatched: 15. There are 18 residues in the CDR3.

To note about this clone: The sample carries other DNA sequences with the same CDR3. The V gene is TRBV6-5, the J gene TRBJ2-7, with 7 bases lining up with TRBD1. The CDR3 is made up of 15 amino acids. With 6 bases clipped from V and 0 bases from J, the junction kept 8 bases outside the gene matches. Germline V gives CDR1 MNHEY, CDR2 SVGAGI. The CDR3 loop reads CASSPRQGSSYEQYF. In nucleotides, the CDR3 is TGTGCCAGCAGCCCCAGACAGGGATCCTCCTACGAGCAGTACTTC.

The chain combines TRBV4-3 with TRBJ2-7; 9 nucleotides agree with TRBD1. From germline, CDR1 is LGHNA and CDR2 YSLEER. The CDR3 is 13 residues long. V lost 5 bases, J lost 6 bases, and 5 bases stayed unmatched. The CDR3 region has the DNA TGCGCCAGCAGCTGGGACAGGGCTGGCGAGCAGTACTTC. Translating it yields CASSWDRAGEQYF.

Remarks on this clone: Within the sample, other DNA sequences also encode this same CDR3. This sequence joins TRBV7-8 and TRBJ2-1, with D unresolved. Trimming removed 1 base from V and 9 bases from J, with 4 bases in between. The CDR3 spans 11 residues. Germline CDR1 SGHVS, CDR2 FQNEAQ. The CDR3 DNA reads as TGTGCCAGCAGCTTAGAAGGTGAGCAGTTCTTC. Translated, it gives CASSLEGEQFF.

The rearrangement joins TRBV18 to TRBJ1-5; 9 nucleotides align to TRBD1. Per germline, CDR1 KGHSH and CDR2 LQKENI. The CDR3 loop spans 17 amino acids. V gave up 3 bases and J gave up 3 bases; unmatched junction bases: 9. The CDR3 reads CASSPGQGLFNNQPQHF. DNA for the CDR3: TGTGCCAGCTCACCGGGACAGGGTTTATTTAACAATCAGCCCCAGCATTTT.

The chain couples TRBV27 to TRBJ2-7, with unresolved D. V was shortened by 10 bases and J by 1 base, with 11 bases between the two germline ends. The CDR3 has 12 amino acids. Germline lookup yields CDR1 MNHEY and CDR2 SMNVEV (reference sequence). The DNA of the CDR3 is TGTGCCACTTCGGACGGATCCTACGAGCAGTACTTC. As protein: CATSDGSYEQYF.

The rearrangement links TRBV11-2 to TRBJ1-1; D gene unclear. The CDR3 is 13 amino acids. V lost 0 bases and J lost 11, with 13 bases in between. Per the germline V gene, CDR1 is SGHAT and CDR2 is FQNNGV. The chain's CDR3 is CASSLDLWIVAFF. The CDR3 coding sequence is TGTGCCAGCAGCTTAGATCTCTGGATTGTCGCTTTCTTT.

The chain couples TRBV4-1 to TRBJ2-1; no clear D gene. The CDR3 runs to 16 residues. Germline CDR1 MGHRA, CDR2 YSYEKL. The germline V and J ends were trimmed by 1 base and 6 bases, with 16 bases remaining between them. The CDR3 loop reads CASSQVPGFVGNEQFF. The CDR3 DNA reads as TGCGCCAGCAGCCAAGTGCCTGGTTTCGTGGGCAATGAGCAGTTCTTC.

This clone was recorded only once. The chain combines TRBV21-1 with TRBJ1-1. TRBV21-1 is described as a pseudogene. This CDR3 has 15 amino acids. The CDR3 bases are TGTGCCAGCAGTCCTCCGGGTTGGAGGAACACTGAAGCTTTCTTT. It codes for CASSPPGWRNTEAFF.

CDR3 nucleotide sequence: TGTGCCAGCAGTTCCTGGGGGCTAGCGGGATACAATGAGCAGTTCTTC. Translated, it gives CASSSWGLAGYNEQFF. The chain links TRBV11-2 to TRBJ2-1, with TRBD2 matching 9 bases. The CDR3 runs to 16 residues. Trimming took 6 bases from V and 4 from J; bases not matched to a gene: 10. The germline gives CDR1 SGHAT, CDR2 FQNNGV.

This clone was recorded many times. The chain is built from TRBV9 and TRBJ1-3, with no clear D. Trimming removed 4 bases at V and 4 bases at J, with 6 bases between. From germline, CDR1 is SGDLS and CDR2 YYNGEE. This CDR3 is 12 amino acids long. In DNA, the CDR3 is TGTGCCAGCAGCCCTTCCGGAAACACCATATATTTT. This gives the protein CASSPSGNTIYF.

This clone was recorded only once. V and J are TRBV5-1 and TRBJ2-7; tentative D call: TRBD2 (6 bases). V was trimmed by 1 base and J by 0 bases, leaving 14 bases between them. The CDR3 is 16 amino acids. Germline values: CDR1 SGHRS, CDR2 YFSETQ. The CDR3 is CASSLSMGGTSYEQYF. The CDR3 bases are TGCGCCAGCAGCTTGTCGATGGGCGGGACCTCCTACGAGCAGTACTTC.

This chain joins TRBV28 and TRBJ2-5; D is perhaps TRBD1 (7 bases). The germline V and J ends were trimmed by 6 bases and 2 bases, with 16 bases remaining between them. Germline V CDR1 and CDR2: MDHEN, SYDVKM. The CDR3 totals 15 residues. CDR3 in DNA: TGTGCCAGCAGACATACTTCAGGGGGGCAAGAGACCCAGTACTTC. Amino acids: CASRHTSGGQETQYF.

V and J are TRBV4-1 and TRBJ2-2; the match to TRBD2 covers 10 bases. Trimming cost V 0 bases and J 3 bases; bases outside gene matches: 4. This CDR3 contains 17 residues. Germline V gene data show CDR1 as MGHRA and CDR2 as YSYEKL. CDR3 bases: TGCGCCAGCAGCCAAGAATTCCTAGCGGGAGACACCGGGGAGCTGTTTTTT. This translates into CASSQEFLAGDTGELFF.

The chain links TRBV27 to TRBJ2-7, with 7 bases matching TRBD2. Per the germline V gene, CDR1 is MNHEY and CDR2 is SMNVEV (reference sequence). The trim removed 6 bases at V and 5 bases at J, leaving 13 bases unmatched. The CDR3 extends over 15 amino acids. The CDR3 spells CASSQARTGLHEQYF. DNA of the CDR3: TGTGCCAGCAGCCAAGCTCGTACGGGACTACACGAGCAGTACTTC.

Concerning this clone itself: Other DNA sequences in the sample encode the same CDR3. The V and J genes are TRBV7-9 and TRBJ2-3, with 7 positions matching TRBD1. CDR1 and CDR2 (germline): SEHNR, FQNEAQ (reference sequence). V lost 4 bases, J lost 3 bases, and 4 bases stayed unmatched. The CDR3 is 14 amino acids. Written as DNA, the CDR3 is TGTGCCAGCAGCTCCAGACAGGGAACAGATACGCAGTATTTT. Translation: CASSSRQGTDTQYF.

The V gene is TRBV4-2, the J gene TRBJ2-3; D ambiguous. The CDR3 extends over 12 amino acids. The V gene lost 1 base and the J gene lost 5 bases, with 4 bases spanning the gap. The germline CDR1 and CDR2 sequences are LGHNA and YNFKEQ. CDR3 amino acids: CASSQVEDTQYF. In DNA, the CDR3 is TGTGCCAGCAGCCAAGTTGAAGATACGCAGTATTTT.

This clone was detected many times. The CDR3 DNA follows: TGTGCCAGCAGTGCGGCCCCGGGAGGGGGAAACACCATATATTTT. Its protein product is CASSAAPGGGNTIYF. The rearrangement uses TRBV27 and TRBJ1-3; no definite D call. The CDR3 loop spans 15 amino acids. Germline values: CDR1 MNHEY, CDR2 SMNVEV (reference sequence). V shed 5 bases and J shed 4 bases, with 15 bases lying between them.

The genes are TRBV7-2 and TRBJ1-2; D may be TRBD1 (5 bases). V was clipped by 8 bases and J by 1 base, with 14 bases between them. CDR1 and CDR2 from the germline V gene are SGHTA and FQGNSA. CDR3 length: 14 residues. Here the CDR3 DNA reads TGTGCCAGCCCCGGGGACCGAAATAACTATGGCTACACCTTC. Protein sequence: CASPGDRNNYGYTF.